Shown below are 3 T cell receptor beta chains from a single sample sequenced in a study of T cell responses to AZD1222 COVID-19 vaccine. Produced via immunoSEQ multiplex PCR; TCRdb's table is partial and in-frame only. The sample contains 75,000 to 100,000 clones, around 90% of which appear only once. The source material was peripheral blood, sampled on day 0 of AZD1222 vaccination. The receptors were gathered from an adult in good health.

The chain links TRBV29-1 to TRBJ2-1; D is unclear. Germline CDR1 SQVTM, CDR2 ANQGSEA. The length of the CDR3 is 12 residues. V shed 7 bases and J shed 5 bases, with 12 bases lying between them. CDR3 region: CSARTPNNEQFF. The CDR3 DNA reads TGCAGCGCTAGGACGCCAAACAATGAGCAGTTCTTC.

This clone was found a few times. V and J are TRBV2 and TRBJ1-4; possibly TRBD1 for D (5 bases). This CDR3 has 17 amino acids. Germline CDR1 is SNHLY and CDR2 is FYNNEI. The V gene lost 6 bases and the J gene lost 2 bases, with 19 bases spanning the gap. CDR3 bases: TGTGCCAGCAGAGTCCGGGGACCGAGAACCACTAATGAAAAACTGTTTTTT. Translating gives CASRVRGPRTTNEKLFF.

The V call is TRBV7-2, the J call TRBJ1-6; TRBD1 agrees at 7 bases. The junction had 14 bases not matched to a gene; V was cut back by 5 bases and J by 7 bases. CDR3 size: 17 residues. Germline CDR1 is SGHTA and CDR2 is FQGNSA. CDR3 nucleotide sequence: TGTGCCAGCAGCCCGAAGACAGGGACTTTCTCCAATTCACCCCTCCACTTT. Translated: CASSPKTGTFSNSPLHF.